One and the same sample provided the 4 T cell receptor beta chains below, sequenced in a study of cytomegalovirus exposure and HLA in healthy donors. The study ran its PCR with 60 Vbeta and 13 Jbeta primers. The data were produced by immunoSEQ multiplex PCR, yet TCRdb's version contains in-frame clones alone and is incomplete. The table shows 95,000 to 100,000 clones, with about 70% occurring only once. The sample taken for sequencing was PBMCs. Receptor source: a middle-aged woman in good health and CMV-seronegative.

The chain combines TRBV9 with TRBJ1-2; D is perhaps TRBD1 (5 bases). V was clipped by 4 bases and J by 2 bases, with 12 bases between them. Germline V gives CDR1 SGDLS, CDR2 YYNGEE. This CDR3 contains 14 residues. CDR3 sequence reads: CASSPDISNYGYTF. The CDR3 region has the DNA TGTGCCAGCAGCCCGGACATTTCGAACTATGGCTACACCTTC.

This rearrangement joins TRBV10-2 to TRBJ2-3; 8 bases agree with TRBD2. The V gene end was trimmed by 5 bases and the J gene end by 9 bases; junction bases not matched to a gene: 16. The CDR3 totals 16 residues. In germline, CDR1 is WSHSY, CDR2 SAAADI. Here the CDR3 reads CASSNLGTGLVGTQYF. The CDR3 DNA follows: TGCGCCAGCAGTAATCTGGGAACGGGACTAGTAGGGACGCAGTATTTT.

Turning to this clone: At one boundary the junction diverges from the germline segment, which might be a read error. The chain combines TRBV30 with TRBJ2-7; the D gene is possibly TRBD2 (5 bases). CDR3 length: 16 amino acids. Germline V CDR1 and CDR2: GTSNPN, SVGIG (reference sequence). The CDR3 region is CAWSPNAYYRDYEQCF. In nucleotides, the CDR3 is TGTGCCTGGAGTCCGAATGCCTATTATCGAGACTACGAGCAGTGCTTC.

The V and J genes are TRBV6-1 and TRBJ2-3; 8 positions match TRBD2. V was clipped by 2 bases and J by 3 bases; unmatched bases: 16. The germline V gene encodes CDR1 MNHNS and CDR2 SASEGT. The CDR3 loop spans 19 amino acids. The CDR3 coding sequence is TGTGCCAGCAGTGAATTCCCCAGCGGGGGTCCCCGGAGGACAGATACGCAGTATTTT. This translates into CASSEFPSGGPRRTDTQYF.